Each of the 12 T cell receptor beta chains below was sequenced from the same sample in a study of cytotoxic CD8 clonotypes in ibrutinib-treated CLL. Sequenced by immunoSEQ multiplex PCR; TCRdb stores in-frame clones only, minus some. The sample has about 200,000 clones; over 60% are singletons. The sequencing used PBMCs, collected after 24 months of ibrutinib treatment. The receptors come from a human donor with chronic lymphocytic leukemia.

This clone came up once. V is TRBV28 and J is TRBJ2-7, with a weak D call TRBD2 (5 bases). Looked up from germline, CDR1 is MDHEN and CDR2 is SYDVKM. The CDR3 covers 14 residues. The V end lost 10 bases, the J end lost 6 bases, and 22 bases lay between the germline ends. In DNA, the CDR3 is TGTGCCATTACACCCGGAGAGGGTCGTTCCGAGCAGTACTTC. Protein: CAITPGEGRSEQYF.

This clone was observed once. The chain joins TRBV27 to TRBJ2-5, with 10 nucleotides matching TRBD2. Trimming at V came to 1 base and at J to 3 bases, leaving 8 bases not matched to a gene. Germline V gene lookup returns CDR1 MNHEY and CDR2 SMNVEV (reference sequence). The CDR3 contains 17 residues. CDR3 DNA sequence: TGTGCCAGCAGTTTATTTAGTAGCGGGAGGCCCAAAGAGACCCAGTACTTC. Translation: CASSLFSSGRPKETQYF.

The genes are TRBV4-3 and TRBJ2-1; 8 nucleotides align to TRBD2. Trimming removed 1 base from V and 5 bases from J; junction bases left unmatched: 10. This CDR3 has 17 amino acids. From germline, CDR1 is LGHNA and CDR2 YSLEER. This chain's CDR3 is CASSQVTSDPGHNEQFF. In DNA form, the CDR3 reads TGCGCCAGCAGCCAAGTGACTAGCGACCCGGGGCACAATGAGCAGTTCTTC.

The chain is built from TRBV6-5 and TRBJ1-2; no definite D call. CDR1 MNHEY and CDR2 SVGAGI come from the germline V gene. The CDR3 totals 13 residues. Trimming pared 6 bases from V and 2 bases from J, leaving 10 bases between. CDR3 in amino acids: CASRGRENYGYTF. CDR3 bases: TGTGCCAGCAGAGGACGGGAAAACTATGGCTACACCTTC.

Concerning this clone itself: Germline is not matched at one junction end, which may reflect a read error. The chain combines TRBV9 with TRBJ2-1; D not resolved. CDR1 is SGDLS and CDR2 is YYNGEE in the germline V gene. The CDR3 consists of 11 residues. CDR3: CAGSVNDEQFF. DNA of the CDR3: TGTGCCGGCAGCGTTAATGATGAGCAGTTCTTC. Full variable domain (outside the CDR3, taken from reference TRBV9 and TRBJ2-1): DSGVTQTPKHLITATGQRVTLRCSPRSGDLSVYWYQQSLDQGLQFLIQYYNGEERAKGNILERFSAQQFPDLHSELNLSSLELGDSALYFCAGSVNDEQFFGPGTRLTVL.

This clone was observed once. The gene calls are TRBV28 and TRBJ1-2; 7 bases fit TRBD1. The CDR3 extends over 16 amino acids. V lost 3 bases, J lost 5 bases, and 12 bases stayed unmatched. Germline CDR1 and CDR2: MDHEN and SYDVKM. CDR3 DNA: TGTGCCAGCAGTTTTTCGGGACAGCCGTCGGATTATGGCTACACCTTC. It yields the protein CASSFSGQPSDYGYTF.

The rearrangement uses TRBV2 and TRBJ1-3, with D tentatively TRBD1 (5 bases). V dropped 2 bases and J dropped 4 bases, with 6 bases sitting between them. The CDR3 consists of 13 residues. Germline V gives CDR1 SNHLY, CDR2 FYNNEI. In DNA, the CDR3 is TGTGCCAGCAGTGAACAGGGAGGAAACACCATATATTTT. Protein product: CASSEQGGNTIYF.

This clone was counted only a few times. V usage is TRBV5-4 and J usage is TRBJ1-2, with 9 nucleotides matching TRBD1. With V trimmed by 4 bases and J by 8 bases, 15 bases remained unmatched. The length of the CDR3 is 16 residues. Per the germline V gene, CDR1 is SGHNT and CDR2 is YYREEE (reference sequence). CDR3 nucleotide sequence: TGTGCCAGCAGCAGACCGGGACAGGGTAAAGGCGTAGGCTACACCTTC. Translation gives CASSRPGQGKGVGYTF.

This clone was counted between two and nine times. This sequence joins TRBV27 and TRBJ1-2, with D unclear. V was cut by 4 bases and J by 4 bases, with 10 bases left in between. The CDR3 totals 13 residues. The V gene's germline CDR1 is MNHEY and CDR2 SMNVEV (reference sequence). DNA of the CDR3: TGTGCCAGCAGTTACGGACGGTCCTATGGCTACACCTTC. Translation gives CASSYGRSYGYTF.

The CDR3 bases are TGTGCCAGCTCCCGAGGAAGTTACGAGCAGTACTTC. Protein: CASSRGSYEQYF. The V gene is TRBV18, the J gene TRBJ2-7, with D hard to call. V lost 6 bases to trimming and J lost 4 bases, with 10 bases between them. The CDR3 covers 12 residues. Germline V lookup: CDR1 KGHSH, CDR2 LQKENI.

Written as DNA, the CDR3 is TGTGCCAGCTCACGCGGGACAGGGTGGCACACAGATACGCAGTATTTT. Protein product: CASSRGTGWHTDTQYF. The J gene is TRBJ2-3, the V gene TRBV18; 9 bases match TRBD1. In germline, CDR1 is KGHSH, CDR2 LQKENI. The V segment lost 4 bases and the J segment 2 bases; nucleotides outside the gene matches: 7. The length of the CDR3 is 16 residues.

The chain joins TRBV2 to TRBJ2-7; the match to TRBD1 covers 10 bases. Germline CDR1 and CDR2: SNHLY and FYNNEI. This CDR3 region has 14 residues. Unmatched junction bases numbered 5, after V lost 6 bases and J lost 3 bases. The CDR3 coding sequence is TGTGCCAGCAGCGGGACAGGGGTACACTACGAGCAGTACTTC. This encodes CASSGTGVHYEQYF.